The T cell receptor beta chain described here comes from a study of shared clonotypes between healthy human individuals. General study points: The authors expected sequencing depth to affect clonotype sharing among donors.

The CDR3 sequence is 16 residues long. V shed 0 bases, J shed 4 bases, and the junction held 8 bases outside the gene matches. Germline CDR1 and CDR2: SGHRS and YFSETQ. Here immunoSEQ multiplex PCR was the method, and the copy in TCRdb shows in-frame clones only, minus some. This sample yields more than 2,000,000 clones, of which approximately 90% are seen a single time; 0.13% to 0.15% belongs to the top ten. Concerning this clone: Antigen: not known.

The clonotype comes from a man between 18 and 35 years old in good health. V gene TRBV5-1 combines with J gene TRBJ1-1, with 8 bases lining up with TRBD1. The specimen sequenced was naive CD4+ T cells sorted from blood. Subset specified: CD45RA+ positively selected. The CDR3 loop is CASSLEGQGAGTEAFF. Written as DNA, the CDR3 is TGCGCCAGCAGCTTGGAGGGGCAGGGGGCAGGCACTGAAGCTTTCTTT.